The rows below give T cell receptor beta chains drawn from one sample of a study of blood T cells in healthy people across ages. TCRdb redid the calling of the 5' RACE reads with MiXCR, one entry per CDR3 protein. Here the sample spans around 800,000 distinct CDR3 sequences, more than 40% being singletons. Source material: blood. The receptors were sampled from a man aged 55 to 70 in good health. CDR3s include the opening cysteine and the closing phenylalanine or tryptophan. The D gene is left open where the match is weak. Not every row has a clone size; where given, it reads once, few, many or a size class.

j_call clone_size v_call d_call cdr3_aa cdr3_nt
TRBJ2-5 - TRBV7-2 - CASCSPNQETQYF TGTGCCAGCTGTTCCCCTAACCAAGAGACCCAGTACTTC
TRBJ2-1 - TRBV2 TRBD2 CASRRGTSHEQFF TGTGCCAGCAGGAGGGGGACTAGCCATGAGCAGTTCTTC
TRBJ1-4 few TRBV5-6 - CASSLFSGSEKLFF TGTGCCAGCAGCCTTTTTTCTGGGAGTGAAAAACTGTTTTTT
TRBJ1-2 few TRBV6-5 - CASSSRAINYGYTF TGTGCCAGCAGTTCGAGGGCCATTAACTATGGCTACACCTTC
TRBJ2-4 - TRBV30 - CAWTPGAAKNIQYF TGTGCCTGGACCCCCGGTGCTGCCAAAAACATTCAGTACTTC
TRBJ2-5 - TRBV5-1 - CASSLEGGDQETQYF TGCGCCAGCAGCTTGGAAGGGGGGGACCAAGAGACCCAGTACTTC
TRBJ1-1 - TRBV9 - CASSVVRDKIHTEAFF TGTGCCAGCAGCGTAGTCAGAGACAAGATCCACACTGAAGCTTTCTTT
TRBJ2-2 - TRBV11-2 - CASSLEGRGGELFF TGTGCCAGCAGCTTAGAGGGGCGGGGCGGGGAGCTGTTTTTT
TRBJ2-1 - TRBV11-3 - CASSLDGGSSYNEQFF TGTGCCAGCAGCTTAGATGGGGGGAGCTCCTACAATGAGCAGTTCTTC
TRBJ2-1 few TRBV2 - CASSEGRGGQFF TGTGCCAGCAGTGAGGGGCGGGGCGGGCAGTTCTTC
TRBJ2-3 - TRBV7-2 - CASSSEVTDTQYF TGTGCCAGCAGCTCGGAGGTCACAGATACGCAGTATTTT
TRBJ2-7 few TRBV4-1 - CASSQEGNYEQYF TGCGCCAGCAGCCAAGAGGGAAACTACGAGCAGTACTTC
TRBJ1-6 - TRBV6-2/TRBV6-3 TRBD1 CAGSSIGRGLYSPLHF TGTGCCGGCAGTTCCATCGGCAGGGGGCTGTATTCACCCCTCCACTTT
TRBJ2-4 many TRBV5-1 - CASSLQGGENIQYF TGCGCCAGCAGCTTACAGGGTGGTGAAAACATTCAGTACTTC
TRBJ2-5 - TRBV6-5 - CASRGTGTALGTQYF TGTGCCAGCAGGGGAACCGGGACCGCCCTGGGGACCCAGTACTTC
TRBJ2-5 - TRBV7-2 - CASSRLGAETHYF TGTGCAAGCAGCCGGCTAGGGGCCGAGACCCACTACTTC
TRBJ2-1 few TRBV9 - CASSVAPFSYNEQFF TGTGCCAGCAGCGTAGCCCCTTTCTCCTACAATGAGCAGTTCTTC
TRBJ2-1 - TRBV12-3/TRBV12-4 TRBD1 CASGWGQGDNEQFF TGTGCCAGCGGTTGGGGACAGGGCGACAATGAGCAGTTCTTC
TRBJ2-7 - TRBV29-1 - CSGMSGLRDEQYF TGCAGCGGTATGTCAGGTCTGCGGGACGAGCAGTACTTC
TRBJ2-3 - TRBV20-1 - CSARAVRSTQYF TGCAGTGCTAGAGCAGTGCGGAGTACGCAGTATTTT
TRBJ2-3 - TRBV5-1 - CASSLQGPQDTQYF TGCGCCAGCAGCTTACAGGGTCCCCAGGATACGCAGTATTTT
TRBJ2-7 few TRBV10-2 - CASSELQAGPNYEQYF TGCGCCAGCAGTGAGCTTCAGGCCGGTCCAAACTACGAGCAGTACTTC